This passage covers 22 T cell receptor beta chains from one sample sequenced in a study of identical twins listed by TCRdb under 2016. Library method: 5' RACE. Sequencing was performed on an Illumina HiSeq 2000. The public sequencing data were trimmed at Q25 with fastp and processed into clonotypes with MiXCR by TCRdb, which kept only in-frame beta chains. Each CDR3 protein gets just one entry, which takes the most common genes and DNA from the rows behind it. In this sample the table shows around 570,000 distinct CDR3 sequences, 7.5% to 10% of which occur a single time. Clones ranked in the top ten supply roughly 3% of the sample. These same data were also listed under a study on yellow fever vaccine responses in identical twins.

The sample was PBMCs. These receptors originate from a woman aged 18-35 years in good health.

The chain recombines TRBV20-1 with TRBJ2-5; D is unresolved. This CDR3 is built from 11 residues. CDR1 DFQATT and CDR2 SNEGSKA come from the germline V gene (reference sequence). V lost 2 bases and J lost 9, with 10 bases in between. CDR3 nucleotides: TGCAGTGCTAGACTTGGACCGTCCCAGTACTTC. It translates to CSARLGPSQYF.

The rearrangement links TRBV21-1 to TRBJ2-7. TRBV21-1 is given as a pseudogene. The CDR3 length is 16 residues. This CDR3 reads CASSKAPRQSSYEQYF. For the CDR3, the DNA is TGTGCCAGCAGCAAAGCTCCGCGGCAGAGCTCCTACGAGCAGTACTTC.

V gene TRBV11-1 combines with J gene TRBJ2-1; 14 bases align to TRBD2. The CDR3 is 18 amino acids. Germline V gene sequence: CDR1 SGHAT, CDR2 FQDESV (reference sequence). V dropped 4 bases and J dropped 0; count of bases not matched to a gene: 5. CDR3 DNA sequence: TGTGCCAGCAGCTCGGGACTAGCGGGGGTAAGCTCCTACAATGAGCAGTTCTTC. Protein product: CASSSGLAGVSSYNEQFF.

This clonotype has ten or more counts. The chain uses TRBV12-3 or TRBV12-4 and TRBJ1-2, with unresolved D. V was pared by 5 bases and J by 7 bases, with 23 bases between. The CDR3 is made up of 16 amino acids. This CDR3 reads CASSPSRPGFIPGYTF. CDR3 DNA sequence: TGTGCCAGCAGTCCGAGCAGACCCGGTTTCATCCCTGGCTACACCTTC.

The chain has TRBV15 and TRBJ1-1; the D is unclear. The V gene's germline CDR1 is LNHNV and CDR2 YYDKDF (reference sequence). The CDR3 has 11 residues. The ends were cut back, 8 bases at V and 0 bases at J, with 4 bases in the middle. The CDR3 spells CATSLNTEAFF. In DNA, the CDR3 is TGTGCCACCTCGCTGAACACTGAAGCTTTCTTT.

This clonotype was recorded many times. The chain uses TRBV7-2 and TRBJ2-7, with D perhaps matching TRBD2 (6 bases). CDR3 length: 14 residues. The germline V gene has CDR1 SGHTA and CDR2 FQGNSA. Trimming stripped 0 bases from V and 5 bases from J, with 11 bases between. Here the CDR3 reads CASSLASREDEQYF. In DNA, the CDR3 is TGTGCCAGCAGCTTAGCCTCGAGGGAGGACGAGCAGTACTTC. Complete variable domain (other parts from reference TRBV7-2 and TRBJ2-7): GAGVSQSPSNKVTEKGKDVELRCDPISGHTALYWYRQSLGQGLEFLIYFQGNSAPDKSGLPSDRFSAERTGGSVSTLTIQRTQQEDSAVYLCASSLASREDEQYFGPGTRLTVT.

This clonotype was seen repeatedly, ten times or more. V gene TRBV19 combines with J gene TRBJ2-1, with 7 bases fitting TRBD1. CDR1 is LNHDA and CDR2 is SQIVND in the germline V gene (reference sequence). Trimming cost V 3 bases and J 3 bases; bases outside gene matches: 5. The CDR3 runs 15 residues. CDR3 nucleotide sequence: TGTGCCAGTAGTATCGACAGGGCGTTCTACAATGAGCAGTTCTTC. As protein: CASSIDRAFYNEQFF. Full variable domain (rest looked up from reference TRBV19 and TRBJ2-1): DGGITQSPKYLFRKEGQNVTLSCEQNLNHDAMYWYRQDPGQGLRLIYYSQIVNDFQKGDIAEGYSVSREKKESFPLTVTSAQKNPTAFYLCASSIDRAFYNEQFFGPGTRLTVL.

The rearrangement links TRBV9 to TRBJ2-7; 7 bases are shared with TRBD2. The CDR3 has 16 residues. Trimming took 4 bases from V and 0 from J; bases not matched to a gene: 10. Looked up from germline, CDR1 is SGDLS and CDR2 is YYNGEE. The CDR3 spells CASSPPGLTSSYEQYF. CDR3 DNA sequence: TGTGCCAGCAGCCCCCCGGGACTAACGAGCTCCTACGAGCAGTACTTC. The variable domain in full, with the rest retrieved from reference TRBV9 and TRBJ2-7, is DSGVTQTPKHLITATGQRVTLRCSPRSGDLSVYWYQQSLDQGLQFLIQYYNGEERAKGNILERFSAQQFPDLHSELNLSSLELGDSALYFCASSPPGLTSSYEQYFGPGTRLTVT.

The chain combines TRBV29-1 with TRBJ2-6, with 7 bases fitting TRBD1. Per the germline V gene, CDR1 is SQVTM and CDR2 is ANQGSEA. The CDR3 is 17 residues long. Trimming took 0 bases from V and 0 from J; bases not matched to a gene: 5. In DNA form, the CDR3 reads TGCAGCGTTGAAGAGGGGACAGTCTCCTCTGGGGCCAACGTCCTGACTTTC. It encodes CSVEEGTVSSGANVLTF.

The chain is built from TRBV7-2 and TRBJ2-1; D remains ambiguous. Looked up from germline, CDR1 is SGHTA and CDR2 is FQGNSA. Trimming took off 5 bases at V and 8 bases at J, with 19 bases between the two ends. CDR3 length: 15 amino acids. The CDR3 DNA is TGTGCCAGCAGCCCCGGACCCCTGATAAAGCATGAGCAGTTCTTC. Its protein is CASSPGPLIKHEQFF.

The chain carries TRBV7-3 and TRBJ2-3; D is perhaps TRBD1 (5 bases). Germline CDR1 reads SGHTA; CDR2 reads FQGTGA. Trimming shortened V by 5 bases and J by 2 bases, and 17 bases separated the two germline ends. This CDR3 spans 16 amino acids. In DNA form, the CDR3 reads TGTGCCAGCAGCGATTTCAGGGATTACCTCACAGATACGCAGTATTTT. Protein: CASSDFRDYLTDTQYF.

This clonotype showed up just a few times. The chain joins TRBV24-1 to TRBJ2-1; D is tentatively TRBD1 or TRBD2 (6 bases each). The CDR3 is made up of 17 amino acids. V lost 1 base and J 2 bases, leaving 14 bases between the germline ends. The germline V gene encodes CDR1 KGHDR and CDR2 SFDVKD. The CDR3 bases are TGTGCCACCAGTGATTTCGGGGGCGCAGGGGCCTACAATGAGCAGTTCTTC. Translated, it gives CATSDFGGAGAYNEQFF.

The table lists this clonotype with a few counts. The J gene is TRBJ2-3, the V gene TRBV27; 7 bases are a match to TRBD2. CDR3 length: 14 amino acids. Per the germline V gene, CDR1 is MNHEY and CDR2 is SMNVEV (reference sequence). J lost 4 bases, V lost 6 bases, and 7 bases had no gene match. The CDR3 nucleotides read TGTGCCAGCAGCCTCCAGCGGGGCTCAGATACGCAGTATTTT. Protein sequence: CASSLQRGSDTQYF.

This clonotype has at least ten counts. The chain employs TRBV27 and TRBJ2-1, with TRBD1 identical over 8 bases. This CDR3 comprises 16 residues. The V gene's germline CDR1 is MNHEY and CDR2 SMNVEV (reference sequence). V dropped 6 bases and J dropped 4; count of bases not matched to a gene: 11. The CDR3 DNA sequence: TGTGCCAGCAGAGCTAGGACAGGGAAGGAGTACAATGAGCAGTTCTTC. Translating it yields CASRARTGKEYNEQFF.

This clonotype is a singleton in its sample. Just one base apart from a much larger clone, this may be a read error. This chain uses TRBV20-1 with TRBJ2-7; D is unresolved. The germline V gene encodes CDR1 DFQATT and CDR2 SNEGSKA (reference sequence). The CDR3 contains 11 residues. CDR3 region: CSVRDTYEQYF. CDR3 DNA: TGCAGTGTTAGAGACACCTACGAGCAGTACTTC.

This clonotype was observed a few times. The chain couples TRBV12-3 or TRBV12-4 to TRBJ2-5; D perhaps matches TRBD1 (6 bases). V was clipped by 0 bases and J by 5 bases, with 16 bases between them. The CDR3 is 16 residues long. This CDR3 reads CASSLAVWGRQETQYF. DNA for the CDR3: TGTGCCAGCAGTTTAGCCGTTTGGGGGCGTCAGGAGACCCAGTACTTC.

This clonotype appeared many times. The CDR3 DNA reads TGCGCCAGCAGCTTGGGGCGGACTAGCGGCACAGATACGCAGTATTTT. This sequence encodes CASSLGRTSGTDTQYF. This chain links TRBV5-1 with TRBJ2-3; TRBD2 matches 9 bases. Germline CDR1 is SGHRS and CDR2 is YFSETQ. The trim removed 0 bases at V and 1 base at J, leaving 3 bases unmatched. This CDR3 is 16 amino acids long. The full variable domain, its missing parts supplied by reference TRBV5-1 and TRBJ2-3, is KAGVTQTPRYLIKTRGQQVTLSCSPISGHRSVSWYQQTPGQGLQFLFEYFSETQRNKGNFPGRFSGRQFSNSRSEMNVSTLELGDSALYLCASSLGRTSGTDTQYFGPGTRLTVL.

The V and J genes are TRBV12-3 or TRBV12-4 and TRBJ2-5, with D perhaps assigned TRBD1 or TRBD2 (5 bases each). The CDR3 is 14 residues long. Trimming cost V 5 bases and J 4 bases, with 14 bases left between them. The CDR3 bases are TGTGCCAGCAGTCAACCGGGACCTGGAGAGACCCAGTACTTC. It encodes CASSQPGPGETQYF.

The rearrangement links TRBV27 to TRBJ2-7; tentative D call: TRBD1 (5 bases). CDR1 and CDR2 from the germline V gene are MNHEY and SMNVEV (reference sequence). This CDR3 has 13 amino acids. Trimming cost V 6 bases and J 5 bases, with 14 bases left between them. The CDR3 sequence: CASRKRTFDEQYF. The CDR3 DNA is TGTGCCAGCAGAAAACGGACATTCGACGAGCAGTACTTC.

In regard to this clonotype: At one end the junction does not follow the germline gene, possibly because of a read error. DNA for the CDR3: TGTGCCCGCAGTTTAGTTTATTTTCAGGGAACTGGGGCCAACGTCCTGACTTTC. Translating it yields CARSLVYFQGTGANVLTF. The V gene is TRBV12-3 or TRBV12-4, the J gene TRBJ2-6; maybe TRBD1 (5 bases). This CDR3 spans 18 amino acids.

Many counts were recorded for this clonotype. The chain is built from TRBV7-9 and TRBJ2-7; 8 bases match TRBD1. This CDR3 has 14 residues. The ends lost 3 bases at V and 7 bases at J; junction bases unmatched: 8. Germline V gives CDR1 SEHNR, CDR2 FQNEAQ (reference sequence). For the CDR3, the DNA is TGTGCCAGCAGCTTCTCAGGGGGCCCAGAAGAGCAGTACTTC. Residues: CASSFSGGPEEQYF.

The rearrangement joins TRBV9 to TRBJ1-2, with D maybe TRBD1 (5 bases). There are 13 residues in the CDR3. V lost 5 bases, J lost 3 bases, and 11 bases lay in between. Germline V gene lookup returns CDR1 SGDLS and CDR2 YYNGEE. CDR3 DNA sequence: TGTGCCAGCAGGCCCTCGGGGGACTATGGCTACACCTTC. Residues: CASRPSGDYGYTF. Complete variable domain (other parts from reference TRBV9 and TRBJ1-2): DSGVTQTPKHLITATGQRVTLRCSPRSGDLSVYWYQQSLDQGLQFLIQYYNGEERAKGNILERFSAQQFPDLHSELNLSSLELGDSALYFCASRPSGDYGYTFGSGTRLTVV.